These 30 T cell receptor beta chains originate from one sample sequenced in a study of long-term antiretroviral therapy in people with HIV. A v3.0 immunoSEQ assay was performed at survey level. Using immunoSEQ multiplex PCR, the repertoire was profiled, and TCRdb retains in-frame clones only, with some absent. The sample lists about 36,000 clones; about 80% were seen once. This sample comprised unsorted PBMCs, obtained 3.4 years after starting antiretroviral therapy. The origin of the receptors is a man younger than 40 with HIV.

This rearrangement joins TRBV25-1 to TRBJ2-2; D may be TRBD1 (6 bases). V was cut by 1 base and J by 4 bases, with 7 bases left in between. Germline V gives CDR1 MGHDK, CDR2 SYGVNS. The CDR3 covers 14 residues. The CDR3 region has the DNA TGTGCCAGCAGTGAATGGGGGCGCACCGGGGAGCTGTTTTTT. Translating it yields CASSEWGRTGELFF.

The chain joins TRBV19 to TRBJ2-3, with 14 bases identical to TRBD2. The CDR3 length is 15 residues. V lost 5 bases and J lost 4; bases outside the gene matches: 2. Germline CDR1 reads LNHDA; CDR2 reads SQIVND (reference sequence). The CDR3 bases are TGTGCCAGTAGTCGACTAGCGGGAGGGCCAGATACGCAGTATTTT. Protein sequence: CASSRLAGGPDTQYF.

This clone came up once. This chain connects TRBV4-2 to TRBJ2-1; D is tentatively TRBD1 or TRBD2 (5 bases each). Trimming took off 3 bases at V and 9 bases at J, with 21 bases between the two ends. CDR3 size: 16 residues. Looked up from germline, CDR1 is LGHNA and CDR2 is YNFKEQ. This CDR3 is CASSQSLGTGRVEQFF. In DNA, the CDR3 is TGTGCCAGCAGCCAGTCCCTCGGGACGGGAAGGGTTGAGCAGTTCTTC.

The chain uses TRBV18 and TRBJ2-2; possibly TRBD1 or TRBD2 for D (6 bases each). The germline CDR1 and CDR2 sequences are KGHSH and LQKENI. The CDR3 is 17 residues long. The V end lost 3 bases, the J end lost 5 bases, and 19 bases lay between the germline ends. The CDR3 sequence is CASSPLGGGIVTGELFF. CDR3 coding DNA: TGTGCCAGCTCACCTCTAGGAGGGGGTATCGTAACCGGGGAGCTGTTTTTT.

CDR3 sequence: CAWSVWSGGEWDYGYTF. The CDR3 nucleotides are TGTGCCTGGAGTGTATGGTCAGGGGGAGAATGGGACTATGGCTACACCTTC. The gene calls are TRBV30 and TRBJ1-2; 7 bases are shared with TRBD1. This CDR3 is built from 17 residues. Germline trimming cut 0 bases from V and 3 bases from J; bases unmatched to any gene: 13. Germline assignment: CDR1 GTSNPN and CDR2 SVGIG (reference sequence).

The chain employs TRBV5-6 and TRBJ1-2; weak D call: TRBD1 (5 bases). The V end was cut by 6 bases, the J end by 4 bases, with 7 bases between. Germline V gene lookup returns CDR1 SGHDT and CDR2 YYEEEE. The CDR3 loop spans 11 amino acids. The CDR3 loop is CASMGVYGYTF. In nucleotides, the CDR3 is TGTGCCAGCATGGGGGTCTATGGCTACACCTTC.

This clone was seen only once. The V and J genes are TRBV27 and TRBJ2-7; 9 bases align to TRBD2. In germline, CDR1 is MNHEY, CDR2 SMNVEV (reference sequence). The trim removed 4 bases at V and 7 bases at J, leaving 5 bases unmatched. The CDR3 runs to 13 residues. The CDR3 DNA is TGTGCCAGCAGTTGGGTTAGCGGGAGAGAGCAGTACTTC. This translates into CASSWVSGREQYF.

The rearrangement uses TRBV7-2 and TRBJ2-1; D uncertain. Germline CDR1 and CDR2: SGHTA and FQGNSA. The CDR3 is 13 residues long. V was shortened by 2 bases and J by 11 bases, with 13 bases between the two germline ends. The CDR3 reads CASSLSALKKQFF. CDR3 nucleotides: TGTGCCAGCAGCTTATCAGCGCTTAAAAAGCAGTTCTTC.

The chain links TRBV6-5 to TRBJ1-5; the match to TRBD1 covers 12 bases. V gave up 5 bases and J gave up 6 bases; unmatched junction bases: 5. This CDR3 comprises 15 residues. Per the germline V gene, CDR1 is MNHEY and CDR2 is SVGAGI. CDR3 region: CASSPGQGASQPQHF. The CDR3 region has the DNA TGTGCCAGCAGTCCGGGACAGGGGGCATCTCAGCCCCAGCATTTT.

The chain has TRBV5-1 and TRBJ2-7; 7 nucleotides match TRBD2. The CDR3 loop spans 15 amino acids. Germline V gene sequence: CDR1 SGHRS, CDR2 YFSETQ. Unmatched junction bases numbered 7, after V lost 3 bases and J lost 1 base. CDR3 protein: CASSSNPGLSYEQYF. CDR3 coding DNA: TGCGCCAGCAGCTCCAACCCGGGACTATCCTACGAGCAGTACTTC.

V is TRBV13 and J is TRBJ2-1, with a possible D match to TRBD1 (5 bases). The CDR3 runs 16 residues. Germline V gene data show CDR1 as PRHDT and CDR2 as FYEKMQ (reference sequence). V lost 5 bases and J 10 bases, leaving 24 bases between the germline ends. The CDR3 is CASSPLAEGATGEQFF. CDR3 DNA sequence: TGTGCCAGCAGCCCCCTTGCGGAAGGGGCAACAGGAGAGCAGTTCTTC.

This sequence joins TRBV5-1 and TRBJ1-1, with D possibly being TRBD1 (6 bases). The ends were cut back, 4 bases at V and 0 bases at J, with 16 bases in the middle. The CDR3 sequence is 16 residues long. Per germline, CDR1 SGHRS and CDR2 YFSETQ. The CDR3 region has the DNA TGCGCCAGCAGCCAGGACAGTAACTTAATGAACACTGAAGCTTTCTTT. Amino acid sequence: CASSQDSNLMNTEAFF.

The chain joins TRBV9 to TRBJ1-1; D is unresolved. V was clipped by 3 bases and J by 2 bases, with 11 bases between them. Germline V gives CDR1 SGDLS, CDR2 YYNGEE. This CDR3 is built from 14 residues. The CDR3 DNA reads as TGTGCCAGCAGCGCCGGACGGCGAAACACTGAAGCTTTCTTT. Its translation: CASSAGRRNTEAFF.

J is TRBJ2-3 and V is TRBV5-5; possibly TRBD1 for D (5 bases). Germline V CDR1 and CDR2: SGHKS, YYEKEE (reference sequence). Trimming shortened V by 4 bases and J by 4 bases, and 10 bases separated the two germline ends. The CDR3 contains 13 residues. DNA for the CDR3: TGTGCCAGCAGCCCCAGCAGGGCAGATACGCAGTATTTT. This gives the protein CASSPSRADTQYF.

This clone turned up a few times. The chain combines TRBV6-5 with TRBJ2-7; 7 bases fit TRBD1. This CDR3 spans 15 amino acids. The V segment lost 3 bases and the J segment 0 bases; nucleotides outside the gene matches: 5. Germline V lookup: CDR1 MNHEY, CDR2 SVGAGI. CDR3 DNA sequence: TGTGCCAGCAGTTATACGGGACAGCCCTCCTACGAGCAGTACTTC. Translation: CASSYTGQPSYEQYF.

This sequence joins TRBV6-5 and TRBJ2-1; the D gene is possibly TRBD1 (6 bases). The CDR3 consists of 12 residues. Germline values: CDR1 MNHEY, CDR2 SVGAGI. V was shortened by 6 bases and J by 10 bases, with 13 bases between the two germline ends. The CDR3 nucleotides read TGTGCCAGCAGCACCCCGAGGGGGGAGCAGTTCTTC. Translating it yields CASSTPRGEQFF.

The V call is TRBV13, the J call TRBJ2-5; 9 bases line up with TRBD2. Trimming removed 1 base from V and 5 bases from J; junction bases left unmatched: 8. The CDR3 loop spans 16 amino acids. Germline CDR1 PRHDT, CDR2 FYEKMQ (reference sequence). CDR3 loop: CASSLVAGGTFETQYF. The CDR3, as DNA: TGTGCCAGCAGCTTAGTGGCGGGAGGGACCTTTGAGACCCAGTACTTC. The full variable domain, with the rest looked up from reference TRBV13 and TRBJ2-5, is AAGVIQSPRHLIKEKRETATLKCYPIPRHDTVYWYQQGPGQDPQFLISFYEKMQSDKGSIPDRFSAQQFSDYHSELNMSSLELGDSALYFCASSLVAGGTFETQYFGPGTRLLVL.

V is TRBV13 and J is TRBJ1-1; D may be TRBD1 (6 bases). Germline loops: CDR1 PRHDT, CDR2 FYEKMQ (reference sequence). This CDR3 comprises 14 residues. V dropped 4 bases and J dropped 3 bases, with 12 bases sitting between them. The DNA for the CDR3 is TGTGCCAGCAGCTCGTACAGGGAAGACACTGAAGCTTTCTTT. Translation: CASSSYREDTEAFF.

This clone appeared once. The rearrangement links TRBV28 to TRBJ2-2; D remains unclear. CDR1 and CDR2 (germline): MDHEN, SYDVKM. The CDR3 is 14 amino acids. V was shortened by 6 bases and J by 1 base, with 9 bases between the two germline ends. The CDR3: CASSGWKNTGELFF. The CDR3 DNA reads as TGTGCCAGCAGCGGGTGGAAGAACACCGGGGAGCTGTTTTTT.

The V and J genes are TRBV28 and TRBJ1-4; 7 bases agree with TRBD1. Germline V gene data show CDR1 as MDHEN and CDR2 as SYDVKM. The CDR3 has 13 residues. Trimming cost V 8 bases and J 4 bases; bases outside gene matches: 4. CDR3: CASEGQINEKLFF. In DNA form, the CDR3 reads TGTGCCAGCGAGGGACAGATTAATGAAAAACTGTTTTTT.

This clone was seen a few times. Within the sample, other DNA sequences also encode this same CDR3. V is TRBV5-6 and J is TRBJ2-5; unclear D gene. This CDR3 has 13 residues. Germline V gives CDR1 SGHDT, CDR2 YYEEEE. V was shortened by 4 bases and J by 5 bases, with 12 bases between the two germline ends. Here the CDR3 reads CASSLRTGETQYF. The DNA for the CDR3 is TGTGCCAGCAGCCTAAGGACCGGGGAGACCCAGTACTTC.

V and J are TRBV15 and TRBJ1-5, with D perhaps matching TRBD1 (5 bases). The CDR3 consists of 14 residues. Per germline, CDR1 LNHNV and CDR2 YYDKDF (reference sequence). Trimming removed 6 bases at V and 2 bases at J, with 11 bases between. Here the CDR3 DNA reads TGTGCCACCAGTCCGCAGGGAGGCAATCAGCCCCAGCATTTT. Translated: CATSPQGGNQPQHF.

The J gene is TRBJ1-5, the V gene TRBV2; 10 bases line up with TRBD1. Germline values: CDR1 SNHLY, CDR2 FYNNEI. This CDR3 is built from 14 residues. Germline trimming cut 6 bases from V and 7 bases from J; bases unmatched to any gene: 6. This CDR3 reads CASRQTGGEQPQHF. CDR3 in DNA: TGTGCCAGCAGGCAGACAGGGGGCGAGCAGCCCCAGCATTTT.

The chain links TRBV15 to TRBJ2-6; the D gene is possibly TRBD2 (5 bases). The CDR3 extends over 16 amino acids. Germline assignment: CDR1 LNHNV and CDR2 YYDKDF (reference sequence). V was cut by 2 bases and J by 0 bases, with 8 bases left in between. This CDR3 is CATSRSGSSGANVLTF. The CDR3 DNA is TGTGCCACCAGCAGATCGGGGTCCTCTGGGGCCAACGTCCTGACTTTC.

The V gene is TRBV18, the J gene TRBJ1-5; possible D gene TRBD1, 5 bases. The CDR3 loop spans 14 amino acids. Trimming took 6 bases from V and 5 from J, leaving 14 bases between them. Per germline, CDR1 KGHSH and CDR2 LQKENI. CDR3 amino acids: CASSFSRGDQPQHF. DNA of the CDR3: TGTGCCAGCTCTTTCTCCCGGGGGGATCAGCCCCAGCATTTT.

The sample holds a few counts of this clone. V gene TRBV28 combines with J gene TRBJ2-4; 10 bases agree with TRBD1. The V gene's germline CDR1 is MDHEN and CDR2 SYDVKM. The CDR3 covers 12 residues. V lost 8 bases to trimming and J lost 7 bases; unmatched junction nucleotides: 2. The CDR3: CASSGQGNIQYF. DNA of the CDR3: TGTGCCAGCTCGGGACAGGGGAACATTCAGTACTTC.

The chain links TRBV7-8 to TRBJ1-1; TRBD1 matches at 8 bases. Germline V lookup: CDR1 SGHVS, CDR2 FQNEAQ. CDR3 size: 16 residues. V dropped 0 bases and J dropped 6; count of bases not matched to a gene: 9. The CDR3 bases are TGTGCCAGCAGCTTAGCCCACGGGACAGGTATACCTGAAGCTTTCTTT. Translation gives CASSLAHGTGIPEAFF.

V is TRBV27 and J is TRBJ2-7, with D perhaps matching TRBD1 or TRBD2 (6 bases each). The CDR3 spans 14 residues. In germline, CDR1 is MNHEY, CDR2 SMNVEV (reference sequence). V lost 5 bases, J lost 4 bases, and 15 bases lay in between. Here the CDR3 reads CASSPSRGPYEQYF. DNA for the CDR3: TGTGCCAGCAGTCCGAGCCGGGGGCCGTACGAGCAGTACTTC.

The gene calls are TRBV6-5 and TRBJ2-7; possible D gene TRBD1, 6 bases. Germline V gene sequence: CDR1 MNHEY, CDR2 SVGAGI. V was cut by 0 bases and J by 6 bases, with 12 bases left in between. CDR3 length equals 14 residues. This CDR3 reads CASSYSQGETEQYF. The CDR3 bases are TGTGCCAGCAGTTACTCACAGGGAGAAACCGAGCAGTACTTC.

The J gene is TRBJ2-2, the V gene TRBV7-2; 10 nucleotides agree with TRBD1. The length of the CDR3 is 15 residues. The V gene end was trimmed by 6 bases and the J gene end by 5 bases; junction bases not matched to a gene: 6. Germline assignment: CDR1 SGHTA and CDR2 FQGNSA. CDR3 nucleotide sequence: TGTGCCAGCAGTATAGACAGGGGGCGTACCGGGGAGCTGTTTTTT. Its translation: CASSIDRGRTGELFF.